This note documents a single T cell receptor (beta chain) sequence. What antigen it recognizes has not been identified. The input lacks base qualities; no much larger clone sits a single base away. Measured from the cysteine to the phenylalanine, the CDR3 is 16 residues long. The only DNA kept is the CDR3, 48 bases in frame from the first base. This sample was included in a study of T cell responses to AZD1222 COVID-19 vaccine (dated by TCRdb to the early 2020s). Concerning the study at large: AZD1222 recipients given second doses at about 4 weeks or at about 12 weeks were pooled, since spike-specific TCR depth and breadth were not found to differ between the two schedules. TCR sequencing was performed for 230 to 250 trial participants, of whom some 200 were given two doses of AZD1222 and some 26 were given two doses of MenACWY control vaccine. Trial participants were enrolled by age into subgroups of 18-55, 56-69 and 70-plus years, and about 150, 27 and 61 TCR-sequenced participants, respectively, were included in these subgroups. What the study reported, not specific to this receptor: Reportedly, close to half of the unique spike-specific TCRs recognized epitopes lying outside the regions that are mutated in the B.1.351 and B.1.1.7 variants. After two AZD1222 doses, both the breadth and the depth of spike-specific TCRs were significantly higher than at day 0 and than in MenACWY recipients. Participants were mostly white British, with more females than males. The authors suggested clonal diversity may have been underestimated. Because no day 14 peak-response samples were available, repertoires were characterized only after the peak T cell response. CD4 TCRs associated with the vaccine covered the entire spike protein, and the dominant responses were in regions 160-218 and 743-854. The 56-69-year group was small, and its depth increase did not reach significance, likely because of low power. Conclusions about previously exposed vaccinees are limited because only five or six AZD1222 recipients were SARS-CoV-2 seropositive at baseline.

The CDR3 regions of human TCRbeta chains were subjected to immunosequencing. The published analysis was carried out like this. Repertoire TCRs were checked for matches against a reference library of SARS-CoV-2-specific TCRs that had been generated using the MIRA antigen-specificity platform. Breadth meant the fraction of unique TCRs that were SARS-CoV-2-associated, whereas depth meant the fraction of total T cells that were SARS-CoV-2-associated. Using the MIRA data, each spike-specific TCR was mapped to the spike region that the TCR reacts to and placed in a CD4 or CD8 class. Log10-transformed breadth and depth values were compared by one-way ANOVA with Sidak's multiple comparisons tests. TCRdb took this table from immuneACCESS and kept in-frame rearrangements with V and J called. Such tables lack part of the clones; where checked against another copy, unresolved V genes explain under half of the gap, and the rest is unexplained. That table is the source of V, J and clone size, and D and trimming were worked out from the DNA. This sample gives 60,000 to 70,000 clones in total; 65% to 90% of them show up just once. Together, the top ten hold roughly 19% of the sample.

The time point label on this specimen signifies: baseline before first vaccination. Samples from vaccinated people were obtained from the UK trials COV001 and COV002, which included a single-blind randomized controlled phase 2/3 trial of AZD1222 (ChAdOx1 nCoV-19) in healthy adults. For TCRbeta chain sequencing, PBMC samples from trial participants were taken at day 0 and at day 28 after the second dose. This receptor was obtained from an adult in good health. The V and J segments used are TRBV21-1 and TRBJ2-7. TRBV21-1 is described as a pseudogene. The sample in question was peripheral blood, obtained on day 0 of AZD1222 vaccination. CDR3 loop: CASSKINFGKRGEQYF. In nucleotide form, the sequence is TGTGCCAGCAGCAAGATCAATTTTGGGAAACGCGGCGAGCAGTACTTC.